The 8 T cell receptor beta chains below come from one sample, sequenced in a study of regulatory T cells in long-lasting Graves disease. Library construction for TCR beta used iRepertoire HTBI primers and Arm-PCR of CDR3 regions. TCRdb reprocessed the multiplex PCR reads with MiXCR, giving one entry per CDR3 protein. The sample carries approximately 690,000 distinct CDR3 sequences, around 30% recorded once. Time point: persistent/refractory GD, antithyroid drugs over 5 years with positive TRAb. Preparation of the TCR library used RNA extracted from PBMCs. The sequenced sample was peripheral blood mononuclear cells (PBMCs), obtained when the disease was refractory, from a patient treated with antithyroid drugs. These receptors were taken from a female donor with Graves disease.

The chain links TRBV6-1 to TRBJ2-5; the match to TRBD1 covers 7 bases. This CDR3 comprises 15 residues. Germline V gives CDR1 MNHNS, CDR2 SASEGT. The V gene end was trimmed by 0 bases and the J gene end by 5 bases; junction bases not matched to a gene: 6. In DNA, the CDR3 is TGTGCCAGCAGTGAAGCGAGGACAGGAAGGGAGACCCAGTACTTC. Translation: CASSEARTGRETQYF.

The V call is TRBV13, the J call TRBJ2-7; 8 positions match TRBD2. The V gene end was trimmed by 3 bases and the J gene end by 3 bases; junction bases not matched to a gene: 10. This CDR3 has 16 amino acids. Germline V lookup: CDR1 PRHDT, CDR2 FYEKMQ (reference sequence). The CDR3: CASSFGTSARGYEQYF. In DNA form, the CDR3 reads TGTGCCAGCAGCTTCGGGACTAGTGCCCGCGGCTACGAGCAGTACTTC.

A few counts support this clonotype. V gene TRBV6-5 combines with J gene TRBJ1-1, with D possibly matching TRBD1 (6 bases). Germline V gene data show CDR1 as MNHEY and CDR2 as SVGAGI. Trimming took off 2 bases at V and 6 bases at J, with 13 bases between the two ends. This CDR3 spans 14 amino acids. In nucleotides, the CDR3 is TGTGCCAGCAGTTACGGAGGGGGTAGAGCTGAAGCTTTCTTT. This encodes CASSYGGGRAEAFF.

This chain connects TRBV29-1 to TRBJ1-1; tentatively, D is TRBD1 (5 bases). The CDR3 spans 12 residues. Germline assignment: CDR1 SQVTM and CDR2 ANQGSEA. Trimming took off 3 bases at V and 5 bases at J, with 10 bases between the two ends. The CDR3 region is CSVDPGGTEAFF. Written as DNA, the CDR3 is TGCAGCGTTGATCCTGGGGGGACTGAAGCTTTCTTT.

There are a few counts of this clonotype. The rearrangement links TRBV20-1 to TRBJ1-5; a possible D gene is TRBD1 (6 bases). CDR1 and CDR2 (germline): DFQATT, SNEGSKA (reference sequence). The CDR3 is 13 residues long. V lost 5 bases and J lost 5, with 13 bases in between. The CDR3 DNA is TGCAGTGCTGAAGACAGGTTAGATCAGCCCCAGCATTTT. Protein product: CSAEDRLDQPQHF.

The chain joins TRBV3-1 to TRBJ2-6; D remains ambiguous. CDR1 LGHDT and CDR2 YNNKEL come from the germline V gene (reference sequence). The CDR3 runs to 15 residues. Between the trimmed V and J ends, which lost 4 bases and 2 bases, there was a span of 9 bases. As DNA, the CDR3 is TGTGCCAGCAGCCGATCAATCGCTGGGGCCAACGTCCTGACTTTC. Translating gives CASSRSIAGANVLTF.

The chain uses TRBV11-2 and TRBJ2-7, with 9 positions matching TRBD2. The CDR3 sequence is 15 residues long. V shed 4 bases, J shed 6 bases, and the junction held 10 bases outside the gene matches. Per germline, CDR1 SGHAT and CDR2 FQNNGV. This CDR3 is CASSSLSGSVLEQYF. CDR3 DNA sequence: TGTGCCAGCAGCTCCCTTAGCGGGAGTGTGCTCGAGCAGTACTTC.

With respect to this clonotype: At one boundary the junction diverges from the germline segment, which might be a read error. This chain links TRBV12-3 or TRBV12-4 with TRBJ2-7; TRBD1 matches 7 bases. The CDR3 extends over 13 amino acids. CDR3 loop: CASSLAGVGTAIF. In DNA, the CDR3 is TGTGCCAGCAGTTTAGCGGGTGTTGGGACAGCCATCTTC.